What follows are 6 T cell receptor beta chains derived from one specimen sequenced in a study of T cells in Graves' hyperthyroidism and ophthalmopathy. TCR beta CDR3 region amplification was performed from RNA transcripts. Primed by the HTBI set, a first-round RT-PCR was run on the TCR CDR3. Using its own MiXCR run on the multiplex PCR reads, TCRdb lists one record per CDR3 protein. The sample has nearly 750,000 distinct CDR3 sequences; just over 35% are singletons. The sequenced material came from blood. The origin of the receptors is a woman aged 40 to 50 with Graves' hyperthyroidism.

To note about this clonotype: A much larger clone lies a single base off, so this may be a read error. This CDR3 is CASGLWQNTEAFF. The CDR3 coding sequence is TGTGCCAGCGGCTTATGGCAGAACACTGAAGCTTTCTTT. The J gene is TRBJ1-1, the V gene TRBV7-2; D remains ambiguous. The CDR3 contains 13 residues. Germline CDR1 is SGHTA and CDR2 is FQGNSA.

The genes are TRBV7-3 and TRBJ1-1; 10 bases match TRBD1. The germline gives CDR1 SGHTA, CDR2 FQGTGA. This CDR3 is built from 14 residues. The trim removed 5 bases at V and 5 bases at J, leaving 5 bases unmatched. CDR3 coding DNA: TGTGCCAGCAGCATGACAGGGGGCAGAACTGAAGCTTTCTTT. Residues: CASSMTGGRTEAFF.

Comment on this clonotype: One junction end disagrees with the germline gene, perhaps due to a read error. The rearrangement links TRBV4-3 to TRBJ1-5, with D unresolved. The CDR3 is 13 residues long. CDR1 LGHNA and CDR2 YSLEER come from the germline V gene. This chain's CDR3 is CASSQEPEQPQHF. CDR3 nucleotides: TGCGCCAGCAGCCAAGAACCGGAACAGCCCCAACATTTT.

Many counts were recorded for this clonotype. The chain has TRBV20-1 and TRBJ2-5; D is perhaps TRBD1 (6 bases). Germline V CDR1 and CDR2: DFQATT, SNEGSKA (reference sequence). The CDR3 runs 14 residues. V was trimmed by 7 bases and J by 9 bases, leaving 24 bases between them. The CDR3, as DNA: TGCAGTGTTTCCAGGGAATTGGGACAAAGAGCCCAGTACTTC. It codes for CSVSRELGQRAQYF.

J is TRBJ1-2 and V is TRBV2; D not certain. The CDR3 is 14 amino acids. Trimming pared 3 bases from V and 3 bases from J, leaving 11 bases between. CDR1 and CDR2 from the germline V gene are SNHLY and FYNNEI. The CDR3: CASSDGPEDYGYTF. The CDR3 DNA is TGTGCCAGCAGTGATGGTCCGGAGGACTATGGCTACACCTTC.

The chain uses TRBV19 and TRBJ1-5, with unresolved D. This CDR3 is 13 amino acids long. Trimming took off 5 bases at V and 7 bases at J, with 12 bases between the two ends. Looked up from germline, CDR1 is LNHDA and CDR2 is SQIVND (reference sequence). The DNA for the CDR3 is TGTGCCAGTAGTTTCCCCCCGGGCCAGCCCCAGCATTTT. Protein product: CASSFPPGQPQHF.